This T cell receptor beta chain was found in a study of control samples from healthy donors and cancer patients. Assay used: immunoSEQ multiplex PCR; TCRdb lists only in-frame clones, some missing. The repertoire includes fewer than 120,000 clones, 88% of them detected once, and 3.7% sits in the top ten. V lost 0 bases and J 1 base, leaving 7 bases between the germline ends. This CDR3 spans 15 amino acids. Per the germline V gene, CDR1 is LGHNA and CDR2 is YSLEER. Sequenced: PBMCs. The chain joins TRBV4-3 to TRBJ1-3; D remains ambiguous. The source of this sequence is a woman aged 55-69 years with lung cancer. In DNA form, the CDR3 reads TGCGCCAGCAGCCAAGATAACTTATCTGGAAACACCATATATTTT. It codes for CASSQDNLSGNTIYF.